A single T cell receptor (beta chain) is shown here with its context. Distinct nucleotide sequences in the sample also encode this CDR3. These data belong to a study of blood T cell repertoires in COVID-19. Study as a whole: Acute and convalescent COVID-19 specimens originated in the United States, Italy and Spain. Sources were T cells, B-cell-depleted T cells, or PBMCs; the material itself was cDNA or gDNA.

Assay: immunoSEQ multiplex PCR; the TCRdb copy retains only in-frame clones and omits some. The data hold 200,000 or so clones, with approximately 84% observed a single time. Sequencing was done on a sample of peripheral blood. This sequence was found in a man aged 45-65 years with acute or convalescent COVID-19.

This CDR3 reads CASSEGTGLYGYTF. The CDR3 DNA reads TGTGCCAGCAGTGAGGGGACAGGGCTTTATGGCTACACCTTC. The chain couples TRBV6-1 to TRBJ1-2, with 9 bases identical to TRBD1. The junction had 4 bases not matched to a gene; V was cut back by 3 bases and J by 5 bases. CDR1 and CDR2 from the germline V gene are MNHNS and SASEGT. The length of the CDR3 is 14 residues.